The clone carrying this T cell receptor beta chain was seen at least ten times. Antigen unknown. These data belong to a study of CD8 T cells in ankylosing spondylitis. Regarding the study as a whole: According to the report, clones linked to the disease were significantly enriched in matched synovial fluid samples taken from ankylosing spondylitis patients. Made up of 7 to 9 highly homologous variants, a TCR beta motif appeared characteristic of ankylosing spondylitis blood. Some of the motif variants had earlier been found in reactive arthritis patients' fluid and blood.

5'-RACE, quantitative and with molecular barcodes, yielded the TCR beta libraries. From the 5' RACE reads, TCRdb called clonotypes with MiXCR, one entry per CDR3 protein. The table records about 240,000 distinct CDR3 sequences, 8.6% of them present only once. The clonotype was recovered from a male donor with ankylosing spondylitis or in good health (not recorded which). Material for sequencing was blood, either unsorted or a sorted T cell fraction (not recorded which).

In DNA form, the CDR3 reads TGTGCCACCAGCAGAGTGACAGGGAGGAACACCGGGGAGCTGTTTTTT. This sequence encodes CATSRVTGRNTGELFF. The chain links TRBV15 to TRBJ2-2; 7 positions match TRBD1. The CDR3 is 16 amino acids. CDR1 and CDR2 (germline): LNHNV, YYDKDF (reference sequence). Trimming took 1 base from V and 1 from J; bases not matched to a gene: 3.